The present T cell receptor (beta chain) was sequenced within a study of shared clonotypes between healthy human individuals. Findings and caveats of the study: Rarefaction showed that sequencing of sorted subsets was incomplete (despite large depth).

Of note for this clone: Its antigen remains unidentified.

CDR1 is MNHEY, CDR2 SVGAGI, per germline. V gave up 6 bases and J gave up 4 bases, with 12 bases separating them. The CDR3 has 14 residues. Clones were sequenced by immunoSEQ multiplex PCR, and TCRdb holds only the in-frame ones, with some missing. The sample consists of about 1.1 million clones, approximately 80% of them appearing once. This clonotype was obtained from a man in his late teens or twenties in good health. Some clones in this sample may be carry-over from other donors' samples. The sequenced sample consisted of memory CD4+ T cells from PBMCs. The subset: CD45RA-negative fraction. The gene calls are TRBV6-5 and TRBJ2-2, with D maybe TRBD1 (6 bases). CDR3 DNA sequence: TGTGCCAGCAGATTAGGGGGTTTCACCGGGGAGCTGTTTTTT. This translates into CASRLGGFTGELFF.